The 16 T cell receptor beta chains below come from one sample, sequenced in a study of a mutant IDH1 vaccine in newly diagnosed glioma. These TCRs' antigens remain unknown. Noted time point: week 35, safety follow-up. A 20-mer mutant IDH1 peptide at 300 ug was injected subcutaneously with topical imiquimod. Measured with immunoSEQ multiplex PCR; TCRdb has only the in-frame clones, and not every one. The sample records some 61,000 clones, roughly 80% being singletons. The source material was PBMCs, sampled from a glioma patient whose treatment included an IDH1 peptide vaccine. These receptors originate from a man aged 18 to 35 with glioma.

This chain uses TRBV5-4 with TRBJ2-2; D is uncertain. Trimming stripped 0 bases from V and 5 bases from J, with 17 bases between. There are 17 residues in the CDR3. The germline gives CDR1 SGHNT, CDR2 YYREEE (reference sequence). The CDR3 nucleotides are TGTGCCAGCAGCTTGGAAACGGGCAGCCGACTGACCGGGGAGCTGTTTTTT. Translation: CASSLETGSRLTGELFF.

The chain links TRBV7-9 to TRBJ2-1; D perhaps matches TRBD2 (6 bases). The V end lost 5 bases, the J end lost 8 bases, and 25 bases lay between the germline ends. CDR1 and CDR2 (germline): SEHNR, FQNEAQ (reference sequence). The CDR3 sequence is 17 residues long. This chain's CDR3 is CASSHVGTHPLYDEQFF. The CDR3 nucleotides read TGTGCCAGCAGCCACGTGGGGACTCACCCATTATACGATGAGCAGTTCTTC.

This chain connects TRBV11-2 to TRBJ2-7; 9 bases are a match to TRBD2. The CDR3 consists of 15 residues. V gave up 4 bases and J gave up 2 bases; unmatched junction bases: 6. Germline V gives CDR1 SGHAT, CDR2 FQNNGV. For the CDR3, the DNA is TGTGCCAGCAGCTCCTCGAGCGGGGGGCCCTACGAGCAGTACTTC. It translates to CASSSSSGGPYEQYF.

The chain has TRBV19 and TRBJ2-5; TRBD1 aligns across 12 bases. This CDR3 has 17 amino acids. J lost 5 bases, V lost 5 bases, and 12 bases had no gene match. The germline gives CDR1 LNHDA, CDR2 SQIVND (reference sequence). The CDR3 reads CASSVGQGARMIETQYF. CDR3 nucleotide sequence: TGTGCCAGTAGTGTGGGACAGGGGGCGAGAATGATCGAGACCCAGTACTTC.

The rearrangement uses TRBV5-1 and TRBJ1-2, with 10 bases identical to TRBD1. Germline CDR1 is SGHRS and CDR2 is YFSETQ. V was clipped by 1 base and J by 7 bases; unmatched bases: 7. CDR3 length: 15 amino acids. The CDR3 protein is CASSLSGQGSGGYTF. CDR3 nucleotide sequence: TGCGCCAGCAGCTTGTCGGGACAGGGGAGTGGTGGCTACACCTTC.

The chain combines TRBV5-6 with TRBJ2-4; no clear D gene. The V and J ends lost 1 base and 0 bases respectively, with 14 bases between them. CDR3 length: 17 amino acids. Germline CDR1 and CDR2: SGHDT and YYEEEE. CDR3 region: CASSLNGLPLAKNIQYF. CDR3 bases: TGTGCCAGCAGCTTGAATGGCCTTCCGCTAGCCAAAAACATTCAGTACTTC.

This chain uses TRBV11-2 with TRBJ2-7, with 7 bases matching TRBD2. V gave up 1 base and J gave up 6 bases; unmatched junction bases: 9. The CDR3 consists of 15 residues. Germline lookup yields CDR1 SGHAT and CDR2 FQNNGV. CDR3 loop: CASSLGSGMGGEQYF. CDR3 in DNA: TGTGCCAGCAGCTTAGGCAGCGGGATGGGCGGCGAGCAGTACTTC.

J is TRBJ2-7 and V is TRBV20-1; D gene unclear. Germline values: CDR1 DFQATT, CDR2 SNEGSKA (reference sequence). Trimming removed 5 bases at V and 6 bases at J, with 8 bases between. CDR3 length: 10 residues. The CDR3 DNA is TGCAGTGCTGTCGGCCTCGAGCAGTACTTC. It is translated as CSAVGLEQYF.

This clone has only one observation. The chain uses TRBV15 and TRBJ1-5, with D hard to call. The CDR3 loop spans 13 amino acids. CDR1 LNHNV and CDR2 YYDKDF come from the germline V gene (reference sequence). V dropped 8 bases and J dropped 1 base, with 9 bases sitting between them. The CDR3 DNA is TGTGCCACCTCAGAACTAAGCAATCAGCCCCAGCATTTT. This gives the protein CATSELSNQPQHF.

V usage is TRBV30 and J usage is TRBJ1-1, with 7 bases lining up with TRBD1. Germline-derived CDR1 and CDR2 are GTSNPN and SVGIG (reference sequence). This CDR3 contains 16 residues. The J segment lost 4 bases and the V segment lost 3 bases, leaving 14 bases of the junction unmatched. The CDR3 nucleotides are TGTGCCTGGAGGGGGGAGGGGGCGCGGGGTTTCACTGAAGCTTTCTTT. Translation gives CAWRGEGARGFTEAFF.

The chain recombines TRBV5-1 with TRBJ1-2; D remains unclear. Germline V lookup: CDR1 SGHRS, CDR2 YFSETQ. The CDR3 consists of 15 residues. V lost 3 bases, J lost 0 bases, and 12 bases lay in between. In DNA form, the CDR3 reads TGCGCCAGCAGCTCGGAATGGAGAGCTAACTATGGCTACACCTTC. It yields the protein CASSSEWRANYGYTF. The entire variable domain, with the rest obtained from reference TRBV5-1 and TRBJ1-2, is as follows: KAGVTQTPRYLIKTRGQQVTLSCSPISGHRSVSWYQQTPGQGLQFLFEYFSETQRNKGNFPGRFSGRQFSNSRSEMNVSTLELGDSALYLCASSSEWRANYGYTFGSGTRLTVV.

The V and J genes are TRBV6-1 and TRBJ1-5; 8 bases are a match to TRBD1. The germline CDR1 and CDR2 sequences are MNHNS and SASEGT. V gave up 8 bases and J gave up 6 bases; unmatched junction bases: 6. The CDR3 runs to 13 residues. Here the CDR3 DNA reads TGTGCCAGCGGGTGGACAGGGCTTCAGCCCCAGCATTTT. Residues: CASGWTGLQPQHF.

The DNA of the CDR3 is TGTGCCAGCAGTTCCGGGGGTGGTATAGACACTGAAGCTTTCTTT. It is translated as CASSSGGGIDTEAFF. The genes are TRBV27 and TRBJ1-1, with D maybe TRBD1 (5 bases). The V end was cut by 4 bases, the J end by 3 bases, with 15 bases between. The CDR3 has 15 residues. From germline, CDR1 is MNHEY and CDR2 SMNVEV (reference sequence).

This clone has just a few counts. The rearrangement links TRBV30 to TRBJ1-1; 10 bases are shared with TRBD1. This CDR3 region has 18 residues. Trimming at V came to 5 bases and at J to 1 base, leaving 16 bases not matched to a gene. Per germline, CDR1 GTSNPN and CDR2 SVGIG (reference sequence). The CDR3 protein is CAWDRGRFRSWGNTEAFF. Here the CDR3 DNA reads TGTGCCTGGGACAGGGGGCGATTTAGAAGTTGGGGGAACACTGAAGCTTTCTTT.

The chain couples TRBV6-6 to TRBJ2-7; D may be TRBD2 (5 bases). Looked up from germline, CDR1 is MNHNY and CDR2 is SVGAGI (reference sequence). V lost 6 bases to trimming and J lost 0 bases, with 15 bases between them. The CDR3 runs to 15 residues. The chain's CDR3 is CASSQLPGNSYEQYF. In DNA form, the CDR3 reads TGTGCCAGCAGCCAACTTCCGGGGAACTCCTACGAGCAGTACTTC.

The CDR3 coding sequence is TGTGCCAGCAGCGCGGTGGGGCAGGGGCTTTCCTACGAGCAGTACTTC. Translating gives CASSAVGQGLSYEQYF. This chain joins TRBV7-8 and TRBJ2-7, with TRBD1 as a possible D gene (6 bases). Germline V gene sequence: CDR1 SGHVS, CDR2 FQNEAQ. The CDR3 is 16 residues long. The ends were cut back, 5 bases at V and 1 base at J, with 18 bases in the middle.